The clone carrying this T cell receptor (beta chain) is a singleton in its sample. Its antigen remains unidentified. This record comes from a study of cytomegalovirus exposure and HLA in healthy donors. Using immunoSEQ multiplex PCR, the repertoire was profiled, and TCRdb retains in-frame clones only, with some absent. The sample yields fewer than 400,000 clones, approximately 88% seen once. General observations from the study: High sensitivity and specificity were reportedly achieved when the classifier diagnosed cytomegalovirus status. 150 or so TCR beta chains were listed as cytomegalovirus-associated. First-cohort TCR clusters tended to co-occur in the 90 to 150 validation repertoires, a later analysis found.

The approximately 120-subject validation cohort, separate from the approximately 640-subject first cohort, included the donors. Material for sequencing was PBMCs. This clonotype was obtained from a man younger than 45 in good health and CMV-seronegative.

The CDR3 here is CASSIRGRNNQPQHF. CDR3 nucleotides: TGTGCCAGTAGTATAAGGGGCAGAAACAATCAGCCCCAGCATTTT. The V gene is TRBV19, the J gene TRBJ1-5; TRBD1 is a possible D gene (5 bases). Trimming shortened V by 2 bases and J by 3 bases, and 11 bases separated the two germline ends. Looked up from germline, CDR1 is LNHDA and CDR2 is SQIVND (reference sequence). The length of the CDR3 is 15 residues. Looking up the rest from reference TRBV19 and TRBJ1-5 gives the full variable domain: DGGITQSPKYLFRKEGQNVTLSCEQNLNHDAMYWYRQDPGQGLRLIYYSQIVNDFQKGDIAEGYSVSREKKESFPLTVTSAQKNPTAFYLCASSIRGRNNQPQHFGDGTRLSIL.